This T cell receptor beta chain was recovered during a study of monozygotic twins with inflammatory bowel disease. After skipping T cell sorting, the authors isolated total RNA from whole blood. Study-level points and caveats: Patients got different immunosuppressive treatments, which may have made their repertoires more variable.

On this clonotype itself: Its antigen is unknown.

Following a re-call of the 5' RACE reads, TCRdb has one entry per CDR3 protein and lacks DNA. In all, the sample yields 400,000 or so distinct CDR3 sequences. CDR1 and CDR2 from the germline V gene are MNHEY and SVGAGI. This CDR3 has 15 residues. Sequencing input: blood. The chain links TRBV6-5 to TRBJ2-5; checking the TCRdb D call of TRBD1 is not possible without DNA. The clonotype was recovered from a human donor with ulcerative colitis or Crohn's disease, or a healthy co-twin of an affected twin (not recorded which). CDR3 residues: CASSYGLDSQETQYF.